Below, 22 T cell receptor beta chains from the same sample are listed, as sequenced in a study of CXCR3-negative and CXCR3-positive naive CD8 T cells. Their specific antigens are unknown. Points from the study as a whole: The study found more hydrophobic TRB CDR3s in CXCR3-positive naive cells than in CXCR3-negative naive cells.

It was by 5' RACE with UMI labels that the TRB cDNA libraries were prepared. TCRdb reprocessed the 5' RACE reads and stores each CDR3 protein as one record, lacking DNA. The listing contains some 140,000 distinct CDR3 sequences. The sample was naive CXCR3+ CD8+ T cells from blood. Subset described: CD45RO-CCR7+CD27+CD95- naive CD8+ T cells expressing CXCR3 (TNR3+). The receptor set was obtained from a human donor in good health. Some clones in this sample may be carry-over from other donors' samples.

The V and J genes are TRBV27 and TRBJ1-5; TCRdb returns TRBD1, unconfirmable since there is no DNA. CDR1 is MNHEY, CDR2 SMNVEV, per germline (reference sequence). This CDR3 has 15 amino acids. The CDR3 region is CASSSIQGSDQPQHF.

This sequence joins TRBV9 and TRBJ2-7; TCRdb reports TRBD2, a call that lacks DNA to check it against. The germline V gene has CDR1 SGDLS and CDR2 YYNGEE. The CDR3 covers 14 residues. The CDR3 spells CASSVLAGDYEQYF.

This sequence joins TRBV5-1 and TRBJ1-3; checking the TCRdb D call of TRBD1 is not possible without DNA. CDR1 is SGHRS, CDR2 YFSETQ, per germline. There are 18 residues in the CDR3. CDR3 loop: CASSPRRGQGKAGNTIYF.

The chain joins TRBV5-1 to TRBJ2-7; checking the TCRdb D call of TRBD2 is not possible without DNA. CDR3 length: 17 amino acids. CDR1 is SGHRS, CDR2 YFSETQ, per germline. The CDR3 sequence: CASSLEVSSSGSLEQYF.

V gene TRBV4-3 combines with J gene TRBJ2-6. The germline gives CDR1 LGHNA, CDR2 YSLEER. The CDR3 spans 16 residues. The CDR3 sequence is CASSQDGGAGANVPTF.

The chain links TRBV5-6 to TRBJ2-7; TCRdb's D gene call, TRBD1, goes unchecked for lack of DNA. The CDR3 contains 15 residues. Germline V gene lookup returns CDR1 SGHDT and CDR2 YYEEEE. The CDR3 loop reads CASSFRGTGTYEQYF.

This chain uses TRBV27 with TRBJ1-5. The V gene's germline CDR1 is MNHEY and CDR2 SMNVEV (reference sequence). The CDR3 is 12 residues long. The CDR3 sequence: CASSFVDQPQHF.

The chain uses TRBV15 and TRBJ2-7; TCRdb's D call, TRBD2, is unchecked because there is no DNA. This CDR3 region has 14 residues. Germline-derived CDR1 and CDR2 are LNHNV and YYDKDF (reference sequence). The CDR3 protein is CATSRDRGGDEQYF.

V and J are TRBV5-1 and TRBJ2-2; TCRdb designates TRBD1, a call that cannot be tested without DNA. CDR3 size: 15 residues. CDR1 and CDR2 from the germline V gene are SGHRS and YFSETQ. CDR3: CASSPGQGWTGELFF.

This chain joins TRBV7-2 and TRBJ2-1; the TRBD1 assignment by TCRdb is unverifiable without DNA. Germline values: CDR1 SGHTA, CDR2 FQGNSA. The CDR3 consists of 13 residues. The CDR3 sequence: CASSSPGPAEQFF.

The rearrangement uses TRBV7-9 and TRBJ2-7; absent DNA, TCRdb's TRBD1 call cannot be checked. There are 16 residues in the CDR3. CDR1 SEHNR and CDR2 FQNEAQ come from the germline V gene (reference sequence). CDR3 in amino acids: CASSLLGTGTAYEQYF.

The chain couples TRBV7-8 to TRBJ2-2; TCRdb indicates TRBD1, and absent DNA this call remains unverified. This CDR3 spans 16 amino acids. Germline lookup yields CDR1 SGHVS and CDR2 FQNEAQ. CDR3 loop: CASSTIPGTNTGELFF.

The chain carries TRBV4-1 and TRBJ2-5. CDR1 and CDR2 (germline): MGHRA, YSYEKL. CDR3 length equals 14 residues. The CDR3 loop is CASSQVASQETQYF.

CDR3 residues: CASSPRGHNTGELFF. This chain links TRBV21-1 with TRBJ2-2; TCRdb indicates TRBD1, and absent DNA this call remains unverified. TRBV21-1 is classified as a pseudogene. This CDR3 comprises 15 residues.

V gene TRBV27 combines with J gene TRBJ2-6; as DNA is missing, the TRBD1 call by TCRdb cannot be tested. The germline V gene encodes CDR1 MNHEY and CDR2 SMNVEV (reference sequence). This CDR3 has 15 residues. CDR3 amino acids: CASSPGTAGANVLTF.

The V gene is TRBV12-3 or TRBV12-4, the J gene TRBJ2-7; the TRBD1 assignment by TCRdb is unverifiable without DNA. This CDR3 region has 13 residues. The CDR3 sequence: CASSHSTGAEQYF.

The rearrangement links TRBV14 to TRBJ2-7. The germline gives CDR1 SGHDN, CDR2 FVKESK. This CDR3 has 15 residues. The CDR3 reads CASSQEIGVGYEQYF.

The chain carries TRBV7-9 and TRBJ2-7; the D call of TRBD2 rests on TCRdb alone, since no DNA is present to check it. The CDR3 extends over 17 amino acids. Germline lookup yields CDR1 SEHNR and CDR2 FQNEAQ (reference sequence). This CDR3 is CASSHPTTSGRIYEQYF.

The CDR3 sequence: CSARVYDRIYNEQFF. The chain links TRBV20-1 to TRBJ2-1; no DNA is available, so the TRBD1 call from TCRdb remains unchecked. The CDR3 has 15 residues. Germline lookup yields CDR1 DFQATT and CDR2 SNEGSKA (reference sequence).

The CDR3 is CASSPTGALETQYF. The chain carries TRBV5-4 and TRBJ2-5; TCRdb gives TRBD1 as the D gene, but with no DNA this cannot be confirmed. Germline V lookup: CDR1 SGHNT, CDR2 YYREEE (reference sequence). This CDR3 region has 14 residues.

The CDR3 sequence: CASSPRGVGNTEAFF. The V and J genes are TRBV7-9 and TRBJ1-1; TCRdb's D call, TRBD1, is unchecked because there is no DNA. In germline, CDR1 is SEHNR, CDR2 FQNEAQ (reference sequence). The CDR3 is 15 amino acids.

The V and J genes are TRBV10-3 and TRBJ2-2. Germline-derived CDR1 and CDR2 are ENHRY and SYGVKD. The CDR3 extends over 17 amino acids. CDR3 amino acids: CAISEPRGSKGTGELFF.